The 27 T cell receptor beta chains below all came from one sample that was sequenced in a study of shared clonotypes between healthy human individuals. Some clones are missing from TCRdb's copy, which holds only in-frame ones; the method was immunoSEQ multiplex PCR. The table lists a few hundred thousand clones, almost 97% of them singletons. The sample consisted of naive CD4+ T cells sorted from blood. Subset meaning: CD45RA+ positively selected. The receptor source for this set is a woman in her twenties or thirties in good health.

The rearrangement links TRBV14 to TRBJ1-4, with 7 bases aligning to TRBD1. Germline CDR1 is SGHDN and CDR2 is FVKESK. CDR3 length: 13 amino acids. V was pared by 4 bases and J by 7 bases, with 3 bases of the junction left unmatched. CDR3 bases: TGTGCCAGCAGCCCAGGACAGGTTGAAAAACTGTTTTTT. Translation gives CASSPGQVEKLFF.

The rearrangement links TRBV7-8 to TRBJ2-1; TRBD1 or TRBD2 may be the D gene (6 bases each). V was pared by 5 bases and J by 2 bases, with 13 bases between. Germline CDR1 and CDR2: SGHVS and FQNEAQ. This CDR3 is built from 15 residues. CDR3 bases: TGTGCCAGCAGCCTAACAGGGACTGCCTACAATGAGCAGTTCTTC. Translated: CASSLTGTAYNEQFF.

V is TRBV5-6 and J is TRBJ1-2; 8 bases match TRBD1. Germline assignment: CDR1 SGHDT and CDR2 YYEEEE. The CDR3 length is 15 residues. V dropped 4 bases and J dropped 4; count of bases not matched to a gene: 9. CDR3 sequence: CASSVRTGLPYGYTF. CDR3 DNA: TGTGCCAGCAGCGTCAGGACAGGGCTCCCCTATGGCTACACCTTC.

As DNA, the CDR3 is TGTGCCAGCAGCCCTCCGACTAGCGGGAGGCCCCAAGAGACCCAGTACTTC. It codes for CASSPPTSGRPQETQYF. V usage is TRBV7-2 and J usage is TRBJ2-5; 13 bases are a match to TRBD2. With 5 bases clipped from V and 1 base from J, the junction kept 7 bases outside the gene matches. The V gene's germline CDR1 is SGHTA and CDR2 FQGNSA. This CDR3 comprises 17 residues.

The chain is built from TRBV28 and TRBJ2-7, with 8 bases that match TRBD2. V lost 10 bases to trimming and J lost 6 bases; unmatched junction nucleotides: 11. Per the germline V gene, CDR1 is MDHEN and CDR2 is SYDVKM. The CDR3 has 13 amino acids. The CDR3: CATISGLGREQYF. The DNA of the CDR3 is TGTGCCACCATATCGGGACTAGGTCGCGAGCAGTACTTC.

The chain is built from TRBV7-8 and TRBJ1-5; 7 nucleotides match TRBD1. The CDR3 spans 15 residues. CDR1 SGHVS and CDR2 FQNEAQ come from the germline V gene. The V and J ends lost 6 bases and 4 bases, in that order; junction bases with no gene match: 9. The CDR3, as DNA: TGTGCCAGCAGACGAAATCGGGACAGTAATCAGCCCCAGCATTTT. Translated: CASRRNRDSNQPQHF.

The chain recombines TRBV7-9 with TRBJ2-5; D possibly corresponds to TRBD2 (5 bases). The DNA end favors TRBJ2-7, so the J call may be wrong. The CDR3 is 18 amino acids. Germline V lookup: CDR1 SEHNR, CDR2 FQNEAQ (reference sequence). In nucleotides, the CDR3 is TGTGCCAGCAGCCTAGGTGTCATGAGTAGCGCTCTCTCCTACGAGCAGTACTTC. Protein product: CASSLGVMSSALSYEQYF.

The rearrangement links TRBV27 to TRBJ2-3, with 9 bases matching TRBD2. Germline V lookup: CDR1 MNHEY, CDR2 SMNVEV (reference sequence). This CDR3 has 16 residues. V trimming: 6 bases; J trimming: 5 bases; junction bases outside the gene matches: 12. CDR3 in amino acids: CASRHLAGGPVDTQYF. In nucleotides, the CDR3 is TGTGCCAGCAGGCATTTGGCGGGAGGGCCGGTAGATACGCAGTATTTT.

This chain uses TRBV6-1 with TRBJ1-1; a weak D match, TRBD1 (5 bases). CDR3 length: 15 residues. Germline V gene data show CDR1 as MNHNS and CDR2 as SASEGT. V gave up 3 bases and J gave up 4 bases, with 15 bases separating them. The CDR3 DNA sequence: TGTGCCAGCAGTGACAGGAGTGCAGGGAGCACTGAAGCTTTCTTT. Translating it yields CASSDRSAGSTEAFF.

The chain combines TRBV10-3 with TRBJ2-1, with TRBD2 identical over 10 bases. The CDR3 totals 15 residues. V lost 6 bases, J lost 7 bases, and 9 bases stayed unmatched. The germline gives CDR1 ENHRY, CDR2 SYGVKD. The CDR3 is CAISASGRAVNEQFF. In DNA, the CDR3 is TGTGCCATCAGCGCGAGCGGGAGGGCCGTAAATGAGCAGTTCTTC.

The J gene is TRBJ2-2, the V gene TRBV9; 12 bases align to TRBD2. J gave up 5 bases and V 3 bases, and 11 bases lay outside the gene matches. The length of the CDR3 is 18 residues. Looked up from germline, CDR1 is SGDLS and CDR2 is YYNGEE. The CDR3 here is CASSGASGRALWTGELFF. CDR3 nucleotides: TGTGCCAGCAGCGGGGCTAGCGGGAGGGCCCTCTGGACCGGGGAGCTGTTTTTT.

This clone was counted a single time. The gene calls are TRBV15 and TRBJ2-1; TRBD1 matches at 11 bases. The CDR3 runs 17 residues. Unmatched junction bases numbered 13, after V lost 4 bases and J lost 8 bases. CDR1 and CDR2 from the germline V gene are LNHNV and YYDKDF (reference sequence). CDR3 bases: TGTGCCACCAGCACAACTAGGGGGACAGGGGGTACCGATGAGCAGTTCTTC. This codes for CATSTTRGTGGTDEQFF.

This chain uses TRBV28 with TRBJ2-7; 8 positions agree with TRBD2. The CDR3 consists of 16 residues. CDR1 and CDR2 from the germline V gene are MDHEN and SYDVKM. V shed 7 bases, J shed 2 bases, and the junction held 13 bases outside the gene matches. The CDR3 region has the DNA TGTGCCAGCACCGAGGTAGCAGCGGGGGTCCCCTACGAGCAGTACTTC. Translating it yields CASTEVAAGVPYEQYF.

This sequence joins TRBV7-9 and TRBJ2-7, with a tentative D call TRBD1 (6 bases). The germline V and J ends were trimmed by 4 bases and 3 bases, with 10 bases remaining between them. This CDR3 has 13 amino acids. Per the germline V gene, CDR1 is SEHNR and CDR2 is FQNEAQ (reference sequence). Here the CDR3 DNA reads TGTGCCAGCAGCTACGGGACAAACTACGAGCAGTACTTC. Its protein product is CASSYGTNYEQYF.

V is TRBV10-3 and J is TRBJ1-3, with a possible D match to TRBD1 (6 bases). Germline V gene lookup returns CDR1 ENHRY and CDR2 SYGVKD. Trimming stripped 5 bases from V and 2 bases from J, with 13 bases between. The CDR3 is 15 residues long. The CDR3 loop is CAISPGDSAGNTIYF. DNA for the CDR3: TGTGCCATCAGTCCAGGGGATTCGGCTGGAAACACCATATATTTT.

The genes are TRBV5-1 and TRBJ1-1; 8 bases line up with TRBD1. Germline V gives CDR1 SGHRS, CDR2 YFSETQ. V dropped 0 bases and J dropped 1; count of bases not matched to a gene: 5. The CDR3 contains 16 residues. The CDR3 loop is CASSLGPRGRNTEAFF. In DNA, the CDR3 is TGCGCCAGCAGCTTGGGGCCCAGGGGGCGGAACACTGAAGCTTTCTTT.

The chain is built from TRBV7-2 and TRBJ2-2; no firm D call. Trimming removed 1 base at V and 6 bases at J, with 12 bases between. The germline gives CDR1 SGHTA, CDR2 FQGNSA. This CDR3 is 15 amino acids long. CDR3 sequence: CASSLVLVRAGELFF. DNA for the CDR3: TGTGCCAGCAGCTTAGTCCTAGTTAGGGCCGGGGAGCTGTTTTTT.

In DNA form, the CDR3 reads TGCGCCACACTCGAGGGGCAGAGGAGGAACAATCAGCCCCAGCATTTT. It is translated as CATLEGQRRNNQPQHF. V and J are TRBV10-2 and TRBJ1-5, with TRBD1 as a possible D gene (5 bases). This CDR3 is 16 amino acids long. Germline V CDR1 and CDR2: WSHSY, SAAADI. The germline V and J ends were trimmed by 10 bases and 3 bases, with 22 bases remaining between them.

This clone was counted a single time. Other nucleotide sequences from this sample produce the same CDR3. The V gene is TRBV5-1, the J gene TRBJ1-5, with 8 bases lining up with TRBD1. CDR3 length: 14 residues. V shed 0 bases and J 6 bases; nucleotides not matched to a gene: 2. The germline V gene has CDR1 SGHRS and CDR2 YFSETQ. CDR3 loop: CASSLGTGSQPQHF. In DNA, the CDR3 is TGCGCCAGCAGCTTGGGGACAGGGAGTCAGCCCCAGCATTTT.

V gene TRBV10-1 combines with J gene TRBJ2-7; D is unclear. Trimming cost V 0 bases and J 2 bases, with 11 bases left between them. CDR3 length: 15 amino acids. Germline-derived CDR1 and CDR2 are WNHNN and SYGVQD (reference sequence). DNA for the CDR3: TGCGCCAGCAGTGAGTCGAGGTTAGCCACCTACGAGCAGTACTTC. Translated: CASSESRLATYEQYF.

The chain carries TRBV11-2 and TRBJ2-2; TRBD2 is a possible D gene (6 bases). The V end lost 5 bases, the J end lost 3 bases, and 22 bases lay between the germline ends. Per the germline V gene, CDR1 is SGHAT and CDR2 is FQNNGV. The CDR3 spans 18 residues. Here the CDR3 DNA reads TGTGCCAGCAGCCCAGGAGGGTCTCCGGGATGGTACACCGGGGAGCTGTTTTTT. Residues: CASSPGGSPGWYTGELFF.

The chain employs TRBV19 and TRBJ1-1, with D unresolved. The CDR3 loop spans 14 amino acids. V was shortened by 5 bases and J by 0 bases, with 10 bases between the two germline ends. CDR1 is LNHDA and CDR2 is SQIVND in the germline V gene (reference sequence). The DNA for the CDR3 is TGTGCCAGTAGTTCTCAGGTAATGAACACTGAAGCTTTCTTT. Translating it yields CASSSQVMNTEAFF.

V and J are TRBV11-2 and TRBJ2-7; 8 bases match TRBD1. The junction had 9 bases not matched to a gene; V was cut back by 4 bases and J by 7 bases. Looked up from germline, CDR1 is SGHAT and CDR2 is FQNNGV. This CDR3 comprises 14 residues. The CDR3 DNA is TGTGCCAGCAGCTCCTGGGACAGGTGGGAAGAGCAGTACTTC. It codes for CASSSWDRWEEQYF.

The chain employs TRBV7-9 and TRBJ2-3, with a tentative D call TRBD1 (5 bases). Trimming took 0 bases from V and 3 from J, leaving 10 bases between them. The CDR3 runs to 15 residues. From germline, CDR1 is SEHNR and CDR2 FQNEAQ (reference sequence). The CDR3 DNA reads as TGTGCCAGCAGCTTAGCGTTGAAGGGGACAGATACGCAGTATTTT. It codes for CASSLALKGTDTQYF.

The chain uses TRBV30 and TRBJ2-3; 12 bases fit TRBD2. Germline V gene lookup returns CDR1 GTSNPN and CDR2 SVGIG (reference sequence). The V gene end was trimmed by 0 bases and the J gene end by 11 bases; junction bases not matched to a gene: 3. The CDR3 is 13 residues long. As DNA, the CDR3 is TGTGCCTGGAGTGTTCTAGCGGGAGGGTTGCAGTATTTT. Its translation: CAWSVLAGGLQYF.

This sequence joins TRBV5-1 and TRBJ1-1; D remains ambiguous. V shed 0 bases and J shed 3 bases, with 9 bases lying between them. The V gene's germline CDR1 is SGHRS and CDR2 YFSETQ. The CDR3 has 14 amino acids. CDR3 in amino acids: CASSLVGAHTEAFF. Here the CDR3 DNA reads TGCGCCAGCAGCTTGGTCGGAGCCCACACTGAAGCTTTCTTT.

V usage is TRBV7-8 and J usage is TRBJ2-1, with D unresolved. V was clipped by 5 bases and J by 8 bases, with 19 bases between them. The length of the CDR3 is 15 residues. Germline CDR1 reads SGHVS; CDR2 reads FQNEAQ. The CDR3 sequence: CASSPPPRAPDEQFF. The CDR3 DNA follows: TGTGCCAGCAGCCCCCCTCCCCGGGCCCCGGATGAGCAGTTCTTC. Combining the CDR3 with reference TRBV7-8 and TRBJ2-1 gives the whole variable domain GAGVSQSPRYKVAKRGQDVALRCDPISGHVSLFWYQQALGQGPEFLTYFQNEAQLDKSGLPSDRFFAERPEGSVSTLKIQRTQQEDSAVYLCASSPPPRAPDEQFFGPGTRLTVL.